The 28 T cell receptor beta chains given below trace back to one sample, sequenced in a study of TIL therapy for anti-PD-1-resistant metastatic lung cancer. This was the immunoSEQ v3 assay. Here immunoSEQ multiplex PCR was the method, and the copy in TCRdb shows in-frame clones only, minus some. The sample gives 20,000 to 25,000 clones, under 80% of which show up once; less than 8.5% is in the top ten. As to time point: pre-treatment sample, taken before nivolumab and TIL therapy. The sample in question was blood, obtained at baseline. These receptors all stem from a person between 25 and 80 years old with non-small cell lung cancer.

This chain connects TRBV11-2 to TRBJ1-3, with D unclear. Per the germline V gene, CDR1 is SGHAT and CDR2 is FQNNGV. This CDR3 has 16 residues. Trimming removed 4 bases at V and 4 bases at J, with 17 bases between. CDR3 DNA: TGTGCCAGCAGCTCGGCCGGCTCATTCTCGGGAAACACCATATATTTT. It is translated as CASSSAGSFSGNTIYF. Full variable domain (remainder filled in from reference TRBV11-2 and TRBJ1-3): EAGVAQSPRYKIIEKRQSVAFWCNPISGHATLYWYQQILGQGPKLLIQFQNNGVVDDSQLPKDRFSAERLKGVDSTLKIQPAKLEDSAVYLCASSSAGSFSGNTIYFGEGSWLTVV.

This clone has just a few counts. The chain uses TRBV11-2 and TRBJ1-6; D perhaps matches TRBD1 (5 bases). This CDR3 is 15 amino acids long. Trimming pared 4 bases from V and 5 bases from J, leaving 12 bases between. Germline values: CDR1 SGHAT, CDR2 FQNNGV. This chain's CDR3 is CASSWGAQDNSPLHF. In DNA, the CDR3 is TGTGCCAGCAGCTGGGGAGCACAGGATAATTCACCCCTCCACTTT.

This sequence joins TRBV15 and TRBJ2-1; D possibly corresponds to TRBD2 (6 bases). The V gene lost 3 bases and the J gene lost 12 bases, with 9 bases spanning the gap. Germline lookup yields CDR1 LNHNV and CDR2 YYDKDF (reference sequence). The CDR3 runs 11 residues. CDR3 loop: CATSSGRGQFF. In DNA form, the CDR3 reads TGTGCCACCAGCAGCGGGAGAGGGCAGTTCTTC.

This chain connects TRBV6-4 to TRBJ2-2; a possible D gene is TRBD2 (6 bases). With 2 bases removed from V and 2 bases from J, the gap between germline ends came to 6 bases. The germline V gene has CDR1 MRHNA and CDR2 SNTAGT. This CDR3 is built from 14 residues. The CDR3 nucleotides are TGTGCCAGCAGTGACGGGACTAACACCGGGGAGCTGTTTTTT. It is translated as CASSDGTNTGELFF.

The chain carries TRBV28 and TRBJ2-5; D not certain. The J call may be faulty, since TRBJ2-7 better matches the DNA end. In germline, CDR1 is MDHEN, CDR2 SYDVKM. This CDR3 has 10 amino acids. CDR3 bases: TGTGCCAGCAGCCGCTACGAGCAGTACTTC. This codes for CASSRYEQYF.

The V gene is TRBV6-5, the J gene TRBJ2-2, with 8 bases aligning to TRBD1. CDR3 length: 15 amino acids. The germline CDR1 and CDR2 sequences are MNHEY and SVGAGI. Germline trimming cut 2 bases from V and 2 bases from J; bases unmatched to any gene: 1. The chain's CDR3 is CASSYGTGNTGELFF. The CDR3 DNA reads TGTGCCAGCAGTTACGGGACAGGCAACACCGGGGAGCTGTTTTTT.

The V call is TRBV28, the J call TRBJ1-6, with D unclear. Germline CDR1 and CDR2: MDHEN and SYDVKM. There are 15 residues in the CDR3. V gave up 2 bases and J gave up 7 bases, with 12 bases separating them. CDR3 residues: CASSLAGTLNSPLHF. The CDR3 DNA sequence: TGTGCCAGCAGTTTAGCGGGAACCTTGAATTCACCCCTCCACTTT.

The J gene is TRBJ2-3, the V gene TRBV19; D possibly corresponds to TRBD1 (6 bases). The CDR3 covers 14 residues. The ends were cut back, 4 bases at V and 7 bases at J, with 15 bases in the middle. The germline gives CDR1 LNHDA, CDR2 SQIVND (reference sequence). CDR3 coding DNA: TGTGCCAGTAGTACAGGGGAGATTCCAAATACGCAGTATTTT. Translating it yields CASSTGEIPNTQYF.

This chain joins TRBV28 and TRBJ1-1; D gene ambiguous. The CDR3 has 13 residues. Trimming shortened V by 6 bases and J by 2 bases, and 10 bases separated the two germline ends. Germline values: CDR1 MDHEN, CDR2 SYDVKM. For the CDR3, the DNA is TGTGCCAGCAGCTCCTCACGTAACACTGAAGCTTTCTTT. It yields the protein CASSSSRNTEAFF.

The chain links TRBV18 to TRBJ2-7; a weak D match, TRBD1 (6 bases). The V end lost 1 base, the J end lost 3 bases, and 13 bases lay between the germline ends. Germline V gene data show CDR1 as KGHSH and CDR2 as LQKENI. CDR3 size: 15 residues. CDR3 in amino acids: CASSPRGGSIYEQYF. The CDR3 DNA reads TGTGCCAGCTCACCACGAGGGGGATCAATCTACGAGCAGTACTTC.

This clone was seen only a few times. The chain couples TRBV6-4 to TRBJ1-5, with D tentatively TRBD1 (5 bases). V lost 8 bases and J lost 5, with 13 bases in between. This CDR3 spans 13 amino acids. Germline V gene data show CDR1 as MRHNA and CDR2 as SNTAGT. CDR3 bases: TGTGCCAGCCCGAGACAGCCGTATCAGCCCCAGCATTTT. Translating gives CASPRQPYQPQHF.

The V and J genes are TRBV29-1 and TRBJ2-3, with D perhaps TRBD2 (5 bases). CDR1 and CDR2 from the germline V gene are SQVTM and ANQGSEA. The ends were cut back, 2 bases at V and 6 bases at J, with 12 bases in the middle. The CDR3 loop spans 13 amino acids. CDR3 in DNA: TGCAGCGTTGAATTGTCTAGCTGGGATACGCAGTATTTT. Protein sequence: CSVELSSWDTQYF.

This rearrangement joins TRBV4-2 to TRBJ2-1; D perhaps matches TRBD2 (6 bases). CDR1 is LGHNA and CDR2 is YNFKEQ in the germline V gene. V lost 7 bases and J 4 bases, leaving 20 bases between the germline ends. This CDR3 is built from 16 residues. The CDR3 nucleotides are TGTGCCAGCACCCCGTCTAGCGCTCAGAGGTACAATGAGCAGTTCTTC. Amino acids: CASTPSSAQRYNEQFF.

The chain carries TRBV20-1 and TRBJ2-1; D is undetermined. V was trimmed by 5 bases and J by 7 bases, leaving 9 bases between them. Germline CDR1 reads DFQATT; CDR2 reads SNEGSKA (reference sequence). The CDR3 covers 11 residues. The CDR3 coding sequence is TGCAGTGCTCCTCCCCGGAATGAGCAGTTCTTC. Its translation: CSAPPRNEQFF.

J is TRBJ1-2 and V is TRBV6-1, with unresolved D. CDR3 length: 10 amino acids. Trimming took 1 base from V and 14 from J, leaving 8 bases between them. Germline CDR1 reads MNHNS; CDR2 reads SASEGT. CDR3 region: CASSEDRTTF. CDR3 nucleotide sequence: TGTGCCAGCAGTGAAGACAGAACGACCTTC.

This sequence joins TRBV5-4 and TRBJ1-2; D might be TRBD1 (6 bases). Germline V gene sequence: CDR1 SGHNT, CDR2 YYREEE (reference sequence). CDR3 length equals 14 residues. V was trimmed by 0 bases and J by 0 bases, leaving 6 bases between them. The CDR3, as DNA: TGTGCCAGCAGCTTGGACAGGGCTAACTATGGCTACACCTTC. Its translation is CASSLDRANYGYTF.

CDR3 bases: TGCGCCAGCAGCGTAATATCAGCGGGACACAACGAGCAGTACTTC. It encodes CASSVISAGHNEQYF. V usage is TRBV5-1 and J usage is TRBJ2-5; TRBD2 might be the D (7 bases). The last part of the DNA fits TRBJ2-7 better; the J call may be wrong. The CDR3 runs to 15 residues. The germline V gene encodes CDR1 SGHRS and CDR2 YFSETQ.

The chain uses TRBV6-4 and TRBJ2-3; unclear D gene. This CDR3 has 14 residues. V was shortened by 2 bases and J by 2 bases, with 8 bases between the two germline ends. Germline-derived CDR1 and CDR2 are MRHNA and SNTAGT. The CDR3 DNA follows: TGTGCCAGCAGTGACGGTAATCCCACAGATACGCAGTATTTT. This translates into CASSDGNPTDTQYF.

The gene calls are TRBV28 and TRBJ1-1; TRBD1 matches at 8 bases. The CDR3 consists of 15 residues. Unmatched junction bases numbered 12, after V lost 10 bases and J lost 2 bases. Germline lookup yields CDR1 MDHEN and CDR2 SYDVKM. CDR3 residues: CATVGRGQYNTEAFF. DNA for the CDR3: TGTGCCACCGTTGGCAGGGGGCAATATAACACTGAAGCTTTCTTT. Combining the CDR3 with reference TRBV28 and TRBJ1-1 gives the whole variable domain DVKVTQSSRYLVKRTGEKVFLECVQDMDHENMFWYRQDPGLGLRLIYFSYDVKMKEKGDIPEGYSVSREKKERFSLILESASTNQTSMYLCATVGRGQYNTEAFFGQGTRLTVV.

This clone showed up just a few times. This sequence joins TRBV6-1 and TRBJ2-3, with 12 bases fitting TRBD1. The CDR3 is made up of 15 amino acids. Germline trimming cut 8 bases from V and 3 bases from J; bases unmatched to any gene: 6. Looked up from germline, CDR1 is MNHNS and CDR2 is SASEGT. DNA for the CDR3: TGTGCCAGCGGGACAGGGGGCGGTGGTACAGATACGCAGTATTTT. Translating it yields CASGTGGGGTDTQYF.

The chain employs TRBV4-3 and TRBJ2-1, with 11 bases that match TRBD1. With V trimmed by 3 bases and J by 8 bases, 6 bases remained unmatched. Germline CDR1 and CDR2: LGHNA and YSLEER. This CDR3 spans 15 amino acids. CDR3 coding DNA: TGCGCCAGCAGCCAGGAGTGGACAGGGGGCCATGAGCAGTTCTTC. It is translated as CASSQEWTGGHEQFF.

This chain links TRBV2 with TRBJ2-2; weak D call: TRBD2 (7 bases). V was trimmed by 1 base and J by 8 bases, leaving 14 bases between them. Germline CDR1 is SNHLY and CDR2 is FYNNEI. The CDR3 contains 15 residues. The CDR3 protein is CASSEVGGAQGELFF. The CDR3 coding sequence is TGTGCCAGCAGTGAAGTTGGGGGGGCCCAAGGGGAGCTGTTTTTT.

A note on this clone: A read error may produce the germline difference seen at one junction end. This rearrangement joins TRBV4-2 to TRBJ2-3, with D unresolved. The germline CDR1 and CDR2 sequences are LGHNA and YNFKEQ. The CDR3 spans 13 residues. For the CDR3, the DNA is TGTGCCAGCAGACAAGAGTTGGCAGATACGCAGTATTTT. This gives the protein CASRQELADTQYF.

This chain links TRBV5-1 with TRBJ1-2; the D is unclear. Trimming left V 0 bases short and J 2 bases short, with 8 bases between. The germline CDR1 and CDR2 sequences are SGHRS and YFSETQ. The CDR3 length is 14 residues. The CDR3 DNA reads TGCGCCAGCAGCTTGGCAGATACCAACTATGGCTACACCTTC. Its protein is CASSLADTNYGYTF.

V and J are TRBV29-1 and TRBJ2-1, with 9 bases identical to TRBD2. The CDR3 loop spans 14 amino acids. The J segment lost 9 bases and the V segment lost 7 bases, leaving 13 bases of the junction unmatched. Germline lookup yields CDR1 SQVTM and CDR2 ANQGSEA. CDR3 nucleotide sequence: TGCAGCGGCTTCACAGGGTATAGCGGGAGTGAGCAGTTCTTC. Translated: CSGFTGYSGSEQFF.

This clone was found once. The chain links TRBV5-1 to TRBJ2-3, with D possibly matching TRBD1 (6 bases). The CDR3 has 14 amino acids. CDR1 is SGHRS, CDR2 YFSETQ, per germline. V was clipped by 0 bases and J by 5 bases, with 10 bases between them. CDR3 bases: TGCGCCAGCAGCTTGGGCCAGGGGAGAGATACGCAGTATTTT. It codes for CASSLGQGRDTQYF.

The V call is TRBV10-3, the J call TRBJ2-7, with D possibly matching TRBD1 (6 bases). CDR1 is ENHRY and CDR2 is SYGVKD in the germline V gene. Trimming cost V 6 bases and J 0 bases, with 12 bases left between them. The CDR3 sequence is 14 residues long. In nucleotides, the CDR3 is TGTGCCATCAGGCAGGGGATGAGCTCCTACGAGCAGTACTTC. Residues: CAIRQGMSSYEQYF.

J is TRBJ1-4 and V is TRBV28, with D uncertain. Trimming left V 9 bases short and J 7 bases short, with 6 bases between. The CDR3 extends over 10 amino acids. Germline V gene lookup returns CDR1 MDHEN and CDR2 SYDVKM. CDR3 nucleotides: TGTGCCAGTAGATCTGAAAAACTGTTTTTT. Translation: CASRSEKLFF.